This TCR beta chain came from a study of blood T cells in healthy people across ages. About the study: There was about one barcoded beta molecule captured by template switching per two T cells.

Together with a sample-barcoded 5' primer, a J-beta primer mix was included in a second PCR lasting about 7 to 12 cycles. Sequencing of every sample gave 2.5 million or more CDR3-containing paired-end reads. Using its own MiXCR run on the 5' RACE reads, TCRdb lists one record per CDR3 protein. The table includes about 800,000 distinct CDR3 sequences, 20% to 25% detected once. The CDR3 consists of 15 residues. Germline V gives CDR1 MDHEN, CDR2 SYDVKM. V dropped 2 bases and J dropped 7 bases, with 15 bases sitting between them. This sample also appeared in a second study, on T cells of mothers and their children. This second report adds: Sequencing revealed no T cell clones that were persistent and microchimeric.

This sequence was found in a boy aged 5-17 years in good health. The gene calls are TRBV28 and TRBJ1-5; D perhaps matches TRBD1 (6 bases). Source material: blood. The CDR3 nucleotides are TGTGCCAGCAGTTTAGAGGGGGGGGCTGAACAGCCCCAGCATTTT. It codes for CASSLEGGAEQPQHF.